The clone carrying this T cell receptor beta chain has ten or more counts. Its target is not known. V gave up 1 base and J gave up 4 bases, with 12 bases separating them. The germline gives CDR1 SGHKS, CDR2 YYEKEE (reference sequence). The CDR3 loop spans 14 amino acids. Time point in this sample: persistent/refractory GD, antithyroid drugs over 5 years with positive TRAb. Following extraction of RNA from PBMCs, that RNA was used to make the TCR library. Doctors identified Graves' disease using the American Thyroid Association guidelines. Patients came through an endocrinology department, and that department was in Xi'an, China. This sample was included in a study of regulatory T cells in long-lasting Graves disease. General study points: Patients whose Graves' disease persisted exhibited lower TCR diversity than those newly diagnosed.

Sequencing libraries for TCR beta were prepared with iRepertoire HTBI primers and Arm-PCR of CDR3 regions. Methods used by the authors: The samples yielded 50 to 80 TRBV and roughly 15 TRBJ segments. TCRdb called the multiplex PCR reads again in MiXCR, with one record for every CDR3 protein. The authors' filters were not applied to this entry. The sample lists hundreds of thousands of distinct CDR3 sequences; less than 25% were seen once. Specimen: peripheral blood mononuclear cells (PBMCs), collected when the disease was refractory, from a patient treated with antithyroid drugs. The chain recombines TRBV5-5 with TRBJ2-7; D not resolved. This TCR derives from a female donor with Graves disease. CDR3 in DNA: TGTGCCAGCAGCTTGCGTACAACCTCTTACGAGCAGTACTTC. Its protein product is CASSLRTTSYEQYF.